This T cell receptor (beta chain) was observed in a study of T-cell reconstitution after alpha-beta-depleted transplantation in children. Whole-study results and caveats: Where alpha-beta T cells came from about two months after transplant was reportedly several hundred expanded graft clones.

This clonotype was seen a handful of times. No antigen is known for it. As it was prepared, the TCRbeta library received unique molecular identifiers. TCRdb reprocessed the PCR reads via MiXCR and lists one record per CDR3 protein. The table lists roughly 100,000 distinct CDR3 sequences, 7.5% to 9% of them singletons. CDR3 length equals 15 residues. V lost 1 base to trimming and J lost 0 bases; unmatched junction nucleotides: 3. Germline V gene sequence: CDR1 DFQATT, CDR2 SNEGSKA (reference sequence). The genes are TRBV20-1 and TRBJ2-1; TRBD2 matches at 7 bases. The receptor's source is a boy aged 2 to 10 with acute lymphoblastic leukemia, due to receive a stem cell transplant. This sample comprised PBMCs, obtained before TCRalphabeta/CD19-depleted stem cell transplant. In DNA form, the CDR3 reads TGCAGTGCTAGAGCCCCGGGAGGCTCCTACAATGAGCAGTTCTTC. It codes for CSARAPGGSYNEQFF.